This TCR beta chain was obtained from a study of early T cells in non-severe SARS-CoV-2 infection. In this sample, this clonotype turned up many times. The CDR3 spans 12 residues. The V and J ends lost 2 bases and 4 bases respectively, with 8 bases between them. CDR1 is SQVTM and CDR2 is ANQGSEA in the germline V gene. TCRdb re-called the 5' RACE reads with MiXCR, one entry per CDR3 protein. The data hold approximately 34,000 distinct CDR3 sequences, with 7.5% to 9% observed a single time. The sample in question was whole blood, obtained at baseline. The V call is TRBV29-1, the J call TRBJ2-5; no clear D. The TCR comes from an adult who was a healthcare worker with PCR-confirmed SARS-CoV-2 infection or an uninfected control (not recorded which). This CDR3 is CSVEYLGETQYF. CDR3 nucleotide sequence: TGCAGCGTTGAATATCTCGGAGAGACCCAGTACTTC.